This T cell receptor (beta chain) was sequenced in a study of somatic mutations in cytotoxic T cells in rheumatoid arthritis. V trimming: 4 bases; J trimming: 7 bases; junction bases outside the gene matches: 7. The germline V gene has CDR1 MNHNS and CDR2 SASEGT. This CDR3 has 15 residues. Assay used: immunoSEQ multiplex PCR; TCRdb lists only in-frame clones, some missing. The top ten hold around a fifth of the sample, which has about 10,000 clones, approximately 85% seen once. The sequence was obtained from a woman in her forties or fifties in good health. The chain is built from TRBV6-1 and TRBJ2-2; 9 bases are shared with TRBD1. The sequencing sample was made of CD8+ T cells sorted from blood. CDR3: CASSGGQGEGGELFF. The CDR3 DNA reads as TGTGCCAGCAGTGGGGGACAGGGTGAGGGCGGGGAGCTGTTTTTT.